This entry is about one TCR beta chain. As processed by the authors: Reference gene primer amplification gave estimated nucleated cell counts. The assay was immunoSEQ multiplex PCR, and TCRdb's table has in-frame clones only and misses some. V and J calls and clone size come straight from that table; D and trimming were deduced from the DNA. The sample has 270,000 or so clones, roughly 89% seen once. Germline V gives CDR1 LNHDA, CDR2 SQIVND (reference sequence). The CDR3 extends over 12 amino acids. The V end lost 5 bases, the J end lost 11 bases, and 15 bases lay between the germline ends. This record belongs to a study of blood T cell repertoires in COVID-19. Study context: Samples of COVID-19 (acute and convalescent) were obtained from the United States, Italy and Spain. T cells, B-cell-depleted T cells, or PBMCs supplied cDNA or gDNA.

This TCR was sampled from a middle-aged woman who had recovered from COVID-19. The chain uses TRBV19 and TRBJ1-1; D possibly corresponds to TRBD1 (5 bases). Sequenced input: peripheral blood. CDR3 sequence reads: CASSRLGDLAFF. The CDR3 coding sequence is TGTGCCAGTAGTCGTCTCGGGGACTTGGCTTTCTTT.